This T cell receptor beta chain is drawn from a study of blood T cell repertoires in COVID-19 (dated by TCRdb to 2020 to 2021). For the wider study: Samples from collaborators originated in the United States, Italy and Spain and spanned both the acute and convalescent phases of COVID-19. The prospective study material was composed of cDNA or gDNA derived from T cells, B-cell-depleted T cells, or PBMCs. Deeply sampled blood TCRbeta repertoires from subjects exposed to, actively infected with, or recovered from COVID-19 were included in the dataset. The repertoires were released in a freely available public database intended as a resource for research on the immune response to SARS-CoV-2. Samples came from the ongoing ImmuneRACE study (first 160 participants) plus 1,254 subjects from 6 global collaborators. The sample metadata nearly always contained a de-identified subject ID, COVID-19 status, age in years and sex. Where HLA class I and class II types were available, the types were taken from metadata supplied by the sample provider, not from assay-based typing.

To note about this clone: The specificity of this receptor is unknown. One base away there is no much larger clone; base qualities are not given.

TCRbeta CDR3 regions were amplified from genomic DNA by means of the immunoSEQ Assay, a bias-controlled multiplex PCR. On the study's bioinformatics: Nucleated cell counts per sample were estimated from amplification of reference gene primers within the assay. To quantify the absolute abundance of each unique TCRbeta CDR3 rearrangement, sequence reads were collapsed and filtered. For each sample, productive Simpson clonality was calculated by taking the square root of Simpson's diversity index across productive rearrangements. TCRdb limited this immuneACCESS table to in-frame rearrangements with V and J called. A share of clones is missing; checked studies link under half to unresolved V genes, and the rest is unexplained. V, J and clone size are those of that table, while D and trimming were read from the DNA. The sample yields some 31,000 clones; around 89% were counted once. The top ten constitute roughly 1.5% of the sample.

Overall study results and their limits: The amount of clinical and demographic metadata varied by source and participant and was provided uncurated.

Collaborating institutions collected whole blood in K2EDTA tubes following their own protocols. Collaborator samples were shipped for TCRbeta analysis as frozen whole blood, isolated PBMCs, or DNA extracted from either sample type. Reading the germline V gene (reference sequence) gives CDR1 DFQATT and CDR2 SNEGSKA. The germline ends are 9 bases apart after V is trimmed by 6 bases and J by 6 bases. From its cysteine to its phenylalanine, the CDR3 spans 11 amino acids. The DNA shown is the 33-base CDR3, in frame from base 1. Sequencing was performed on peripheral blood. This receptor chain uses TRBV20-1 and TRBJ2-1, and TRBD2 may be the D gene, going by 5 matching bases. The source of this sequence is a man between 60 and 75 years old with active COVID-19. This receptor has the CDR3 CSASRGNEQFF. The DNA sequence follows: TGCAGTGCCTCTCGGGGCAATGAGCAGTTCTTC.